The entry below describes one TCR beta chain. The specificity of this receptor is unknown. Base qualities are not at hand, and no much larger clone is one base apart. The CDR3 has 16 amino acids, counting the end cysteine and phenylalanine. The read is trimmed to its CDR3 DNA, 48 bases read in frame from base 1. The germline V gene specifies SGHRS as CDR1 and YFSETQ as CDR2. The germline V end is reduced by 4 bases and the J end by 5 bases; junction bases left unmatched: 7. Using the deep immunoSEQ assay, multiplex PCR amplified TCR CDR3 regions from genomic DNA. Genomic DNA extracted from each cell subset was distributed evenly over all wells of several immunoSEQ 96-well plates, and each plate served as one replicate. Each replicate PCR for sorted subsets received approximately 220 ng genomic DNA, equal to about 30,000 T cell genomes. Purified libraries were quantified with a Qubit 3.0 fluorometer, sized on a Bioanalyzer 2100, and re-quantified with the KAPA Library Quantification kit. Each immunoSEQ 96-well plate was sequenced on its own single-read 150-cycle Illumina NextSeq 550 flow cell. In the paper's pipeline: Because the immunoSEQ output included only junctional sequences and no quality scores, the filtering could not be the same as the filtering used for full-length reads. To assign V/J genes and CDR3, sequences were annotated using PyIR, a Python wrapper for IgBLAST v1.9, with IMGT germline references. Reads were removed for weak V/J assignments (E-value above 1e-6), missing CDR3, stop codons, out-of-frame junctions, or ambiguous translated residues. V3J clonotypes were defined as sequences sharing an identical inferred V gene, J gene, and CDR3 amino acid sequence. The percentage overlap between two repertoires was calculated by dividing the number of shared unique clonotypes by the size of the smaller repertoire. Repertoire richness was assessed with RTK rarefaction, the Chao1 estimator, and Recon v2.1 estimates of unobserved clonotypes. Generation probabilities were computed with OLGA for all TCRbeta clonotypes obtained by the gDNA method from four donors. TCRdb re-hosts the immuneACCESS table, in-frame sequences only. Its copies lack some clones; in the studies checked, an unresolved V gene accounts for under half of them, and the cause for the rest is not known. V and J calls and clone size come straight from that table; D and trimming were deduced from the DNA. Counted in this sample were fewer than 1.6 million clones; approximately 98.5% of them appeared once. The top ten clones comprise approximately 0.4% of the sample.

The source of the sample is a study of shared clonotypes between healthy human individuals (TCRdb year 2020). For the study in its entirety: The cohort included three men and a couple of women between 18 and 49 years of age. Between about 0.85 and 8.9 billion PBMCs per donor were obtained by leukapheresis. Per donor, three plates each were used for CD4 naive and CD4 memory, two for CD8 naive, and one for CD8 memory. To estimate repertoire size and how much clonotypes are shared between individuals, the study performed deep sequencing of blood TCR repertoires from about five healthy adults. Libraries were prepared and TCR repertoires were sequenced by different laboratories using diverse techniques, in order to increase sequencing depth and limit assay-specific biases.

Healthy HIV-negative adults with no recently reported acute infections or vaccinations were included as donors. Only Caucasian adults living in Nashville, Tennessee, USA were represented among the donors. CD4+ T cells were enriched by magnetic negative selection, after which naive cells were positively selected on CD45RA and the negative fraction was taken as the memory subset. Blood was obtained by leukapheresis, after which PBMCs were separated by Ficoll-Histopaque density gradient centrifugation and cryopreserved in liquid nitrogen vapor phase. Purity and quantity of every magnetically sorted T cell population were checked by analytical flow cytometry. Genomic DNA was isolated from every sorted fraction and measured by UV absorbance on a Nanodrop 2000c. Points the paper makes about the study in general: Approximately 4.8% of naive CD4, approximately 3.7% of naive CD8, 2.3% of memory CD4, and less than 0.45% of memory CD8 clonotypes were shared across several donors. Because the study included only a small number of donors, the genetic and exposure-history diversity represented was limited. Pairwise subsampling indicated that sequencing depth was expected to affect the degree of clonotype sharing among donors. Sampling was restricted to blood, and TCR repertoires in tissue are likely to differ from TCR repertoires in blood. Compared with non-shared clonotypes, the clonotypes found in all four sorted-subset donors had higher generation probabilities. Incomplete sequencing was indicated by rarefaction of sorted-subset datasets, despite the large sequencing depth. Estimated clonotype richness was generally larger for naive than for memory subsets.

This clonotype was obtained from a man aged 25-45 years in good health. The chain was built from TRBV5-1 and TRBJ2-7; a stretch of 15 junction bases matches TRBD2. Source material: naive CD4+ T cells sorted from blood. What this sample's cell subset or site label stands for: CD45RA+ positively selected. The CDR3 in this case is CASSPGLAGGANEQYF. The DNA sequence is TGCGCCAGCAGCCCCGGACTAGCGGGAGGGGCAAACGAGCAGTACTTC.